This T cell receptor beta chain comes out of a study of blood T cell repertoires in COVID-19. The method was immunoSEQ multiplex PCR; TCRdb's version includes in-frame clones alone and lacks a portion of them. The sample has more than 70,000 clones; 70% to 90% are singletons. This clone is a singleton in its sample. CDR3 length: 16 residues. The germline V gene has CDR1 SGHDT and CDR2 YYEEEE. V was clipped by 4 bases and J by 1 base, with 17 bases between them. The chain combines TRBV5-6 with TRBJ1-1; tentative D call: TRBD1 (6 bases). The sequence came from a man in his sixties with acute or convalescent COVID-19. The sequenced sample consisted of peripheral blood. CDR3: CASSPEAGARNTEAFF. For the CDR3, the DNA is TGTGCCAGCAGCCCCGAGGCAGGGGCTAGGAACACTGAAGCTTTCTTT.